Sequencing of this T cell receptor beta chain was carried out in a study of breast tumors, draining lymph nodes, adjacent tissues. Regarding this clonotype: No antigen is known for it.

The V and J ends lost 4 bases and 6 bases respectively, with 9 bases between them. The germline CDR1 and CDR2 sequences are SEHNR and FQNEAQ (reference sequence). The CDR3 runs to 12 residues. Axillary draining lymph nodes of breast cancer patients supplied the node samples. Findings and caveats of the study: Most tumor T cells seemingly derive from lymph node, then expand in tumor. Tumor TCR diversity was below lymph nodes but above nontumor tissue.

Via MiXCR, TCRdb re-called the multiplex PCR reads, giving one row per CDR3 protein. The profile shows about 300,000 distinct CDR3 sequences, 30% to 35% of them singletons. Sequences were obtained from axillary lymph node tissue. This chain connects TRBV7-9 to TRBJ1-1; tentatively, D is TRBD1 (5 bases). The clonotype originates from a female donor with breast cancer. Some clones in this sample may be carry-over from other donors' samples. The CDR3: CASSYWGAEAFF. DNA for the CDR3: TGTGCCAGCAGCTATTGGGGGGCTGAAGCTTTCTTT.